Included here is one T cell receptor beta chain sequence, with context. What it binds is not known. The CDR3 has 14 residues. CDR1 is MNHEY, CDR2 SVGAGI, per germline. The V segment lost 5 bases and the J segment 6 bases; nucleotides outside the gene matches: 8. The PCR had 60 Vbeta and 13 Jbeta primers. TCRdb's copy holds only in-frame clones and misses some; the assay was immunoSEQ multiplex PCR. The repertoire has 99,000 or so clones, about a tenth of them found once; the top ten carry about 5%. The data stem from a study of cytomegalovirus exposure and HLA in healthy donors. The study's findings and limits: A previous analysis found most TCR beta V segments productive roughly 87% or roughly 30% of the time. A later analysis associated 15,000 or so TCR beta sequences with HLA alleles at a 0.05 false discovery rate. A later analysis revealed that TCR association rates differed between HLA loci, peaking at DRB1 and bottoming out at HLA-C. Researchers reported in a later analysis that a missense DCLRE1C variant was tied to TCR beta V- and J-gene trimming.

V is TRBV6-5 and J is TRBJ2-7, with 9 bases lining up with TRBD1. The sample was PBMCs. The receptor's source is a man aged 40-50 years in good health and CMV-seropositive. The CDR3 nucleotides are TGTGCCAGCAGTCCCACCGGGACAGGGACCGAGCAGTACTTC. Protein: CASSPTGTGTEQYF.